The source of this T cell receptor (beta chain) is a study of T cell responses to AZD1222 COVID-19 vaccine. Study outcomes and limitations: Spike-specific TCR breadth rose after two AZD1222 doses, and depth rose as well. Clonal diversity may have been underestimated in mostly white British donors. Just six AZD1222 recipients were seropositive at baseline.

On this clone: Its antigen is as yet unknown.

This CDR3 contains 14 residues. Germline values: CDR1 SGDLS, CDR2 YYNGEE. V was shortened by 0 bases and J by 6 bases, with 12 bases between the two germline ends. Using immunoSEQ multiplex PCR, the repertoire was profiled, and TCRdb retains in-frame clones only, with some absent. Of 100,000 to 150,000 clones in the sample, about 88% were seen once. Analysis merged second doses at about 4 or about 12 weeks. The sequence came from an adult who received the AZD1222 COVID-19 vaccine. The source was peripheral blood, collected 28 days after the second AZD1222 dose. The chain links TRBV9 to TRBJ1-1; no clear D. The CDR3 is CASSVDRYLAEAFF. For the CDR3, the DNA is TGTGCCAGCAGCGTAGACCGTTATTTGGCTGAAGCTTTCTTT.